Listed here are 2 T cell receptor beta chains from one sample, sequenced in a study of cytomegalovirus exposure and HLA in healthy donors. The primer mix had 60 Vbeta and 13 Jbeta primers. Method: immunoSEQ multiplex PCR; TCRdb's copy keeps in-frame clones and lacks some. Altogether over 150,000 clones are present, 78% being singletons, with the ten largest covering roughly 13%. Sequencing was performed on PBMCs. All receptors derive from a woman aged 45-65 years in good health and CMV-seropositive.

This clone has more than one count but fewer than ten. V usage is TRBV18 and J usage is TRBJ2-5; 9 positions match TRBD2. Germline CDR1 and CDR2: KGHSH and LQKENI. The CDR3 contains 16 residues. V gave up 1 base and J gave up 4 bases; unmatched junction bases: 7. CDR3 sequence (DNA): TGTGCCAGCTCACCACGGGCAGCGGGGGGTGGAGAGACCCAGTACTTC. This gives the protein CASSPRAAGGGETQYF.

The chain links TRBV5-8 to TRBJ1-2; tentative D call: TRBD1 (6 bases). Trimming removed 5 bases from V and 1 base from J, with 12 bases in between. The CDR3 is 14 amino acids. In germline, CDR1 is SGHTS, CDR2 YDEGEE. CDR3 in DNA: TGTGCCAGCAGACCCGGACAGTTTAACTATGGCTACACCTTC. This codes for CASRPGQFNYGYTF.